The clone carrying this T cell receptor beta chain has ten or more counts. These data come from a study of T cells after yellow fever vaccination. About the study: Those fractions that held only low numbers of cells were prepared using the SMART-Seq v4 Ultra Low Input RNA kit.

UMIs and a universal primer site were added when TCR cDNA was made by 5'RACE template switching. MiXCR, applied by TCRdb to the 5' RACE reads, yields one record per CDR3 protein. The table lists some 300,000 distinct CDR3 sequences, around 8.6% of them singletons, with approximately 3.3% in the top ten. The CDR3 spans 15 residues. Trimming took off 6 bases at V and 0 bases at J, with 15 bases between the two ends. Germline CDR1 and CDR2: DFQATT and SNEGSKA (reference sequence). Sequencing was performed on CD4+ T cells sorted from PBMCs, taken 5 days after the yellow fever booster vaccination. The TCR comes from a man aged 18 to 29 who received the YFV17D yellow fever vaccine. The J gene is TRBJ2-1, the V gene TRBV20-1, with D possibly being TRBD1 or TRBD2 (6 bases each). The CDR3 DNA is TGCAGTGCGCCCAGGGGTAGCGGCTCCTACAATGAGCAGTTCTTC. Protein sequence: CSAPRGSGSYNEQFF.